The rows below give T cell receptor beta chains drawn from one sample of a study of cytomegalovirus exposure and HLA in healthy donors. Here immunoSEQ multiplex PCR was the method, and the copy in TCRdb shows in-frame clones only, minus some. This table has under 150,000 clones, 70% to 90% appearing once. The sequenced material came from PBMCs. The origin of the receptors is a young woman in good health and CMV-seronegative. Both conserved end residues are part of each CDR3. D genes are given only for firm matches. Not every row has a clone size; where given, it reads once, few, many or a size class.

clone size: .
V gene: TRBV28
J gene: TRBJ1-5
D gene: TRBD1
CDR3 DNA: TGTGCCAGCAGTCAAGGGGGCTTTGGCAATCAGCCCCAGCATTTT
CDR3 protein: CASSQGGFGNQPQHF

clone size: .
V gene: TRBV9
J gene: TRBJ2-3
D gene: TRBD2
CDR3 DNA: TGTGCCAGCAGCGTAGGACTAGCGGGAACAGATACGCAGTATTTT
CDR3 protein: CASSVGLAGTDTQYF

clone size: once
V gene: TRBV10-2
J gene: TRBJ2-3
D gene: .
CDR3 DNA: TGCGCCAGCATGTTTCCTAGCACAGATACGCAGTATTTT
CDR3 protein: CASMFPSTDTQYF

clone size: .
V gene: TRBV7-9
J gene: TRBJ1-2
D gene: TRBD1
CDR3 DNA: TGTGCCAGCAGCTTAGAACCCCGGACAGGACACTATGGCTACACCTTC
CDR3 protein: CASSLEPRTGHYGYTF

clone size: .
V gene: TRBV4-3
J gene: TRBJ2-1
D gene: .
CDR3 DNA: TGCGCCAGCAGCCAAGATGCGGGGGCGAGCTCCTACAATGAGCAGTTCTTC
CDR3 protein: CASSQDAGASSYNEQFF

clone size: .
V gene: TRBV11-2
J gene: TRBJ1-6
D gene: TRBD1
CDR3 DNA: TGTGCCAGCAGCTTAGCCACCGGACAGGGCGCGTCACCCCTCCACTTT
CDR3 protein: CASSLATGQGASPLHF

clone size: .
V gene: TRBV4-1
J gene: TRBJ1-1
D gene: TRBD1
CDR3 DNA: TGCGCCAGCAGCCAACTAGTCAGGGGGCCTGAAGCTTTCTTT
CDR3 protein: CASSQLVRGPEAFF

clone size: .
V gene: TRBV28
J gene: TRBJ1-3
D gene: .
CDR3 DNA: TGTGCCAGCAGTTTTCTGAACACCATATATTTT
CDR3 protein: CASSFLNTIYF

clone size: once
V gene: TRBV5-6
J gene: TRBJ2-6
D gene: .
CDR3 DNA: TGTGCCAGCAGCTTGGCCGGTACCTTCTCTGGGGCCAACGTCCTGACTTTC
CDR3 protein: CASSLAGTFSGANVLTF

clone size: .
V gene: TRBV7-2
J gene: TRBJ2-3
D gene: .
CDR3 DNA: TGTGCCAGCAGGCCGGAGTTGCCCGCAGATACGCAGTATTTT
CDR3 protein: CASRPELPADTQYF

clone size: .
V gene: TRBV6-6
J gene: TRBJ2-5
D gene: .
CDR3 DNA: TGTGCCAGCAGCGGGGAGGGGGGGGTGGAGACCCAGTACTTC
CDR3 protein: CASSGEGGVETQYF

clone size: .
V gene: TRBV11-2
J gene: TRBJ2-7
D gene: TRBD1
CDR3 DNA: TGTGCCAGCAGGCCGGGACAGGGGGATGGTTGGGCGGACTACGAGCAGTACTTC
CDR3 protein: CASRPGQGDGWADYEQYF

clone size: .
V gene: TRBV9
J gene: TRBJ2-7
D gene: .
CDR3 DNA: TGTGCCAGCAGCGTAGGGGGCAGGTTCAACGAGCAGTACTTC
CDR3 protein: CASSVGGRFNEQYF

clone size: .
V gene: TRBV27
J gene: TRBJ2-7
D gene: .
CDR3 DNA: TGTGCCAGCAGCCTGACACCAGACTCCTACGAGCAGTACTTC
CDR3 protein: CASSLTPDSYEQYF